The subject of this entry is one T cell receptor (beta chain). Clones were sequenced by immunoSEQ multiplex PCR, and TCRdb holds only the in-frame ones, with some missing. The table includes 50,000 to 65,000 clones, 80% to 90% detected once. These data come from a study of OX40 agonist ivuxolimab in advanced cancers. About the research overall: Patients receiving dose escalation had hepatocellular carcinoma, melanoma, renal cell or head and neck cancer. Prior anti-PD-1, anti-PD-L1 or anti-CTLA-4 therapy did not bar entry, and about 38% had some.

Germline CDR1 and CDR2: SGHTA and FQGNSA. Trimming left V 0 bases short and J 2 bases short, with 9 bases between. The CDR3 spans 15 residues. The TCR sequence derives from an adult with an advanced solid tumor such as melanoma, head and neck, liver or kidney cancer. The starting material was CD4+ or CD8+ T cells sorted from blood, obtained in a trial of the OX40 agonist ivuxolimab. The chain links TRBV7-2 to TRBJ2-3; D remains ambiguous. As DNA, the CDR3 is TGTGCCAGCAGCTTAGCGGGCGGTGTCACAGATACGCAGTATTTT. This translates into CASSLAGGVTDTQYF. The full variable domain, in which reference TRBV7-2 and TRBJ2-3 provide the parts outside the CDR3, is GAGVSQSPSNKVTEKGKDVELRCDPISGHTALYWYRQSLGQGLEFLIYFQGNSAPDKSGLPSDRFSAERTGGSVSTLTIQRTQQEDSAVYLCASSLAGGVTDTQYFGPGTRLTVL.